Sequencing of this T cell receptor beta chain was carried out in a study of immune evolution from preneoplasia to lung adenocarcinoma. Study findings and constraints: Top clone frequencies peaked in normal lung, apparently declining through invasive adenocarcinoma.

The assay was immunoSEQ multiplex PCR, and TCRdb's table has in-frame clones only and misses some. Here the sample spans 9,000 to 10,000 clones, around nine tenths being singletons. Between the mid-2010s and the late 2010s, patients underwent resection in Japan or China. About this clone itself: No antigen is known for it.

The length of the CDR3 is 15 residues. V gave up 3 bases and J gave up 5 bases; unmatched junction bases: 7. Germline assignment: CDR1 SGHNT and CDR2 YYREEE (reference sequence). This chain joins TRBV5-4 and TRBJ2-5; 10 bases fit TRBD2. The sample was FFPE invasive lung adenocarcinoma tissue. The clonotype comes from a person aged 70 to 85 with invasive lung adenocarcinoma. Some clones in this sample may be carry-over from other donors' samples. The CDR3 region has the DNA TGTGCCAGCAGCTCCCAGCGGGGGGGCCGCGAGACCCAGTACTTC. This gives the protein CASSSQRGGRETQYF. Variable domain in full (rest from reference TRBV5-4 and TRBJ2-5): ETGVTQSPTHLIKTRGQQVTLRCSSQSGHNTVSWYQQALGQGPQFIFQYYREEENGRGNFPPRFSGLQFPNYSSELNVNALELDDSALYLCASSSQRGGRETQYFGPGTRLLVL.